This entry is about one T cell receptor (beta chain). Its antigen is unidentified. In germline, CDR1 is MNHNY, CDR2 SVGAGI (reference sequence). The CDR3 is 13 residues long. V dropped 4 bases and J dropped 1 base, with 8 bases sitting between them. The data were produced by immunoSEQ multiplex PCR, yet TCRdb's version contains in-frame clones alone and is incomplete. The sample gives 150,000 to 200,000 clones, about nine tenths of which show up once; around 5.1% is in the top ten. The data were taken from a study of lymphopenia after photon versus proton radiotherapy. The study, taken as a whole, reports: After the lymphocyte nadir, photon-treated repertoires showed oligoclonal expansion, especially of CD8+ Temra cells. A bigger post-nadir fall in TCR diversity correlated inversely with survival time in deceased patients. Authors raise, but do not show, better survival with proton therapy.

The V gene is TRBV6-6, the J gene TRBJ2-7, with TRBD1 as a possible D gene (5 bases). This material consisted of peripheral blood, taken from a patient treated with photon-based radiotherapy. The TCR originated in a man aged 45 to 65 with gastric cancer. The CDR3 bases are TGTGCCAGCAGTTTGACAGCTTCCTACGAGCAGTACTTC. Amino acids: CASSLTASYEQYF.